The clone carrying this T cell receptor beta chain was detected only a few times. The antigen is undetermined. The CDR3 loop spans 15 amino acids. V dropped 4 bases and J dropped 3; count of bases not matched to a gene: 8. Germline V gene data show CDR1 as LGHDT and CDR2 as YNNKEL (reference sequence). This entry comes from a study of T-cell reconstitution after alpha-beta-depleted transplantation in children. TCRbeta library preparation incorporated unique molecular identifiers. TCRdb re-derived calls from the PCR reads in MiXCR, one entry per CDR3 protein. The table lists approximately 980,000 distinct CDR3 sequences, roughly 29% of them singletons. Study outcomes and limitations: T-cell counts and diversity were attributed mostly to newly produced T cells one year after transplant. Reports say that about two months after transplant, the alpha-beta T cells came out of several hundred graft clones that had expanded.

Sample: PBMCs, mostly from graft donor cells, taken 360 days after TCRalphabeta/CD19-depleted stem cell transplant. This chain joins TRBV3-1 and TRBJ2-7; 8 bases are shared with TRBD2. The receptor comes from a boy younger than two who had a stem cell transplant for SCID, so the T cells may come from the graft donor. CDR3 in amino acids: CASSPFLSGGYEQYF. In DNA form, the CDR3 reads TGTGCCAGCAGCCCGTTCCTCAGCGGGGGCTACGAGCAGTACTTC.